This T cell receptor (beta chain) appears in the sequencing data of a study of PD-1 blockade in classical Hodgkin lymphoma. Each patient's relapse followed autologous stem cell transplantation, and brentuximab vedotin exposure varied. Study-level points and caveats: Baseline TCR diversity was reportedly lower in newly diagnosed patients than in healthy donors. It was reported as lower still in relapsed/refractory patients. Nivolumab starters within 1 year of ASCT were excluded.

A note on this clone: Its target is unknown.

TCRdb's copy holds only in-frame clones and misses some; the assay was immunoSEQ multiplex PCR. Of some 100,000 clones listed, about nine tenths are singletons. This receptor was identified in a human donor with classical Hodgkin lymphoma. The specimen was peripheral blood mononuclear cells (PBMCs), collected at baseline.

The CDR3 DNA is TGTGCCAGTAGTATCCTAGCGGGAGGGCCTCCGGGGACAGATACGCAGTATTTT. Encoded protein: CASSILAGGPPGTDTQYF. The chain is built from TRBV19 and TRBJ2-3, with 12 bases that match TRBD2. J was trimmed by 3 bases and V by 3 bases; bases with no gene match: 10. CDR1 is LNHDA, CDR2 SQIVND, per germline (reference sequence). The CDR3 has 18 residues.